Listed here is a single TCR beta chain. Its antigen is undetermined. This specimen comes from a study of T-cell memory formation after mild COVID-19. Study-level information: TCR clusters largely stayed donor specific.

From 5'RACE with constant-segment primers came TCR alpha and TCR beta cDNA libraries that carried sample barcodes and UMIs. TCRdb re-called the 5' RACE reads with MiXCR, one entry per CDR3 protein. This sample yields hundreds of thousands of distinct CDR3 sequences, of which 16% are seen a single time; 20% to 25% belongs to the top ten. Study-level findings and limits: Contracting CD4+ clones lay largely in CM and EM, with CD8+ ones residing in EMRA. Cross-reactive memory seemingly joined, as some responding clones were found in pre-infection memory.

Germline lookup yields CDR1 SEHNR and CDR2 FQNEAQ (reference sequence). Losses at the gene ends were 6 bases for V and 3 bases for J; bases not matched to a gene: 7. The CDR3 covers 15 residues. The source material was PBMCs or a T cell subset sorted from them (not recorded which). This chain links TRBV7-9 with TRBJ1-3; 8 bases map to TRBD1. The receptor's source is a man aged 18 to 30 who had mild COVID-19 (a few samples of this study predate the infection). Cell type and time point are not known. CDR3 sequence: CASSWTGIGGNTIYF. Here the CDR3 DNA reads TGTGCCAGCAGTTGGACAGGGATCGGTGGAAACACCATATATTTT.